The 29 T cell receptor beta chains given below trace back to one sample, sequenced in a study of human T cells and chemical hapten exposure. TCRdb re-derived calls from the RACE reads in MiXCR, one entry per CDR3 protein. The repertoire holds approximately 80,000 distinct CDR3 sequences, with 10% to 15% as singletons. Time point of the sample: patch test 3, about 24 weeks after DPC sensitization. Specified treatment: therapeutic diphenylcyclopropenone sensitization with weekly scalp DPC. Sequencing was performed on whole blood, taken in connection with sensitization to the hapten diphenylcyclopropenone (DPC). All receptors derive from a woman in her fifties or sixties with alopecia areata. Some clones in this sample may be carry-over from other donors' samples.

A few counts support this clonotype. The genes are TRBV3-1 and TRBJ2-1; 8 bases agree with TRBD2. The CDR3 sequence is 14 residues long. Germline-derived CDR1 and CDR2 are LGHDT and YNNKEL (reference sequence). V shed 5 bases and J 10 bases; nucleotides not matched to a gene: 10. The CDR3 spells CASSEDGRADEQFF. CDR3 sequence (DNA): TGTGCCAGCAGCGAGGACGGGAGGGCCGACGAGCAGTTCTTC.

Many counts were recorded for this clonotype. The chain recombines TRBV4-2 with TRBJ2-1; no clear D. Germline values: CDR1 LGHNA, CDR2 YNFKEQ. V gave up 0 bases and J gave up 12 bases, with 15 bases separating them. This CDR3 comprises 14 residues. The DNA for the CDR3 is TGTGCCAGCAGCCAAGATCTCCGGGCCCCCTGGCAGTTCTTC. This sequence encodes CASSQDLRAPWQFF.

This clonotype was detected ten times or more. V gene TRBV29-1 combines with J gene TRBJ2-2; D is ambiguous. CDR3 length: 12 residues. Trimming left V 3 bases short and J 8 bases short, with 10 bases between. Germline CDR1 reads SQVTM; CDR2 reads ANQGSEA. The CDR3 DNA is TGCAGCGTTGATGGGATTGCGGGGGAGCTGTTTTTT. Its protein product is CSVDGIAGELFF.

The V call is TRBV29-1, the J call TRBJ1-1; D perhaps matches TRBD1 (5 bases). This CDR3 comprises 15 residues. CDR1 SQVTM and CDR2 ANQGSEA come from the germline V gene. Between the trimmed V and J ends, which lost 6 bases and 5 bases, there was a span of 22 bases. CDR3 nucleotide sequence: TGCAGCGTGTGGGCCCAGGAGGGGCTGGGGACTGAAGCTTTCTTT. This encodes CSVWAQEGLGTEAFF.

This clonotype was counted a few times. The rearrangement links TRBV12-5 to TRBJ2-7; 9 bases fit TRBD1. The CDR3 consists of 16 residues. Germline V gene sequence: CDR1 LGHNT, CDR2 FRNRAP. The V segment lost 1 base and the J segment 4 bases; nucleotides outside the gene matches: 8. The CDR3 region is CASGLAGTGSNYEQYF. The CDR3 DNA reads TGTGCTAGTGGTTTGGCGGGGACAGGGTCTAATTACGAGCAGTACTTC.

CDR3 DNA sequence: TGCGCCAGCAGCCAGGAGCGCCAAGAGACCCAGTACTTC. Translated, it gives CASSQERQETQYF. This chain joins TRBV4-1 and TRBJ2-5, with no clear D. Trimming removed 3 bases from V and 1 base from J, with 6 bases in between. The CDR3 spans 13 residues. Germline CDR1 is MGHRA and CDR2 is YSYEKL.

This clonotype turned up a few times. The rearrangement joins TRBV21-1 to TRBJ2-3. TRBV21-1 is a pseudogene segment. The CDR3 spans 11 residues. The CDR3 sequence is CADSSTDTQYF. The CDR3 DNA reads TGCGCCGATTCTAGCACAGATACGCAGTATTTT.

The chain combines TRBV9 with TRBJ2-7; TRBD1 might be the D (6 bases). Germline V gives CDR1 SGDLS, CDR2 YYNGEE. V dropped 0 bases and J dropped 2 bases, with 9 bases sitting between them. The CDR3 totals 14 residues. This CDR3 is CASSVGGGPYEQYF. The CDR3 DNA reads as TGTGCCAGCAGCGTAGGAGGGGGACCCTACGAGCAGTACTTC.

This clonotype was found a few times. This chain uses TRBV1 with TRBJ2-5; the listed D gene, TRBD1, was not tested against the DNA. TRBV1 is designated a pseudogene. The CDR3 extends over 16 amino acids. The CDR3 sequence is CTSSPGLTPATETQYF. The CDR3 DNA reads TGCACCAGCAGCCCCGGACTCACCCCTGCAACGGAGACCCAGTACTTC.

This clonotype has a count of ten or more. CDR3 region: CSAKPGGSSEAFF. The DNA for the CDR3 is TGCAGTGCAAAGCCAGGGGGCTCTTCTGAAGCTTTCTTT. The chain links TRBV20-1 to TRBJ1-1, with 8 bases fitting TRBD1. Germline CDR1 and CDR2: DFQATT and SNEGSKA (reference sequence). The CDR3 totals 13 residues. V was clipped by 6 bases and J by 6 bases; unmatched bases: 9.

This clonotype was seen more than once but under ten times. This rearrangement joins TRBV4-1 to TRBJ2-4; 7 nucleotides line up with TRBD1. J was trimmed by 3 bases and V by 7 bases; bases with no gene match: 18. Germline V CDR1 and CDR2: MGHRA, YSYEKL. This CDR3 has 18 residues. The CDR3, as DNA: TGCGCCAGCACCCCAAGTCCTATCCTACAGGGGAGCAAAAACATTCAGTACTTC. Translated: CASTPSPILQGSKNIQYF.

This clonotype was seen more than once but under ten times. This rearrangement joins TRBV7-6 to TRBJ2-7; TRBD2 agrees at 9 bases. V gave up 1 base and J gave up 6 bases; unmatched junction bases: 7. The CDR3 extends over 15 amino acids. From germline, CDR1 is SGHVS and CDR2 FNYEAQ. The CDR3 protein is CASSLDKREASEQYF. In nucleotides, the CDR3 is TGTGCCAGCAGCTTAGACAAGCGGGAGGCATCCGAGCAGTACTTC.

The CDR3 here is CASSISNRYNEQFF. CDR3 coding DNA: TGTGCCAGTAGTATATCGAATAGGTACAATGAGCAGTTCTTC. The V gene is TRBV19, the J gene TRBJ2-1, with no clear D. V was clipped by 2 bases and J by 4 bases, with 9 bases between them. CDR1 is LNHDA, CDR2 SQIVND, per germline (reference sequence). This CDR3 comprises 14 residues.

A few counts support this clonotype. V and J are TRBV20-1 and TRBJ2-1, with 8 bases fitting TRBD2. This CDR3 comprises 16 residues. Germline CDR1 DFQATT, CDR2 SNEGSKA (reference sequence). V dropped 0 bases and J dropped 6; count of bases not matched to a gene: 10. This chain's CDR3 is CSARDRMLAGTNEQFF. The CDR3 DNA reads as TGCAGTGCTAGAGATCGTATGTTAGCGGGGACCAATGAGCAGTTCTTC.

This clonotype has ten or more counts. The CDR3 loop reads CASSSRLAGVGGAEQFF. The CDR3 DNA is TGTGCCAGCAGTTCCCGACTAGCGGGAGTCGGAGGTGCGGAGCAGTTCTTC. The V gene is TRBV12-3 or TRBV12-4, the J gene TRBJ2-1; TRBD2 matches at 12 bases. Trimming took 4 bases from V and 10 from J; bases not matched to a gene: 14. There are 17 residues in the CDR3.

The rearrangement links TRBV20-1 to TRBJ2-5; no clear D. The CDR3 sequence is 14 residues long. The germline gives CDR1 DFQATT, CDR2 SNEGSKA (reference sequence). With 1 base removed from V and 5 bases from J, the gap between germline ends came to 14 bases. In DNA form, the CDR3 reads TGCAGTGCTAGAGGCTCAATATCACAGGAGACCCAGTACTTC. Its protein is CSARGSISQETQYF.

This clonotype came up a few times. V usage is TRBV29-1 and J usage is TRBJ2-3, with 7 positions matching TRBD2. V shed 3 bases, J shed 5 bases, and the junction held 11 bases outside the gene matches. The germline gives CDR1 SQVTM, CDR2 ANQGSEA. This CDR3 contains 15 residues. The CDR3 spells CSVDSGRAVIDTQYF. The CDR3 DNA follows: TGCAGCGTTGATTCGGGGAGGGCCGTAATAGATACGCAGTATTTT.

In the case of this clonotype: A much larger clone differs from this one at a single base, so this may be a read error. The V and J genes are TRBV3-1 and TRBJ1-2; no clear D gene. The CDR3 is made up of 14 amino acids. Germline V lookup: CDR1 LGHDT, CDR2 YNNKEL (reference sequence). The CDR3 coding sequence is TGTGTCAGCAGCCTGACTCCGGGAAACTATGGCTACACCTTC. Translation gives CVSSLTPGNYGYTF.

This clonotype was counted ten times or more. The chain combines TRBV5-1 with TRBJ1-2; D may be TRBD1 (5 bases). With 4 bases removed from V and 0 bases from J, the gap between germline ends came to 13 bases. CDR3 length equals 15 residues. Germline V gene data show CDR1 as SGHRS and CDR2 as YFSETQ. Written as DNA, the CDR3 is TGCGCCAGCAGCCGGGACTCACAGGCTAACTATGGCTACACCTTC. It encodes CASSRDSQANYGYTF.

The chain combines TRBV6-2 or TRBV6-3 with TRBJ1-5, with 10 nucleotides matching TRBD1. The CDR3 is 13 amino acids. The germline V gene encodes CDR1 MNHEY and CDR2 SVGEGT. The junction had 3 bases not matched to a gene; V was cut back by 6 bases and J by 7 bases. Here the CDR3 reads CASRTGGRQPQHF. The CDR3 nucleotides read TGTGCCAGCAGGACAGGGGGCCGGCAGCCCCAGCATTTT.

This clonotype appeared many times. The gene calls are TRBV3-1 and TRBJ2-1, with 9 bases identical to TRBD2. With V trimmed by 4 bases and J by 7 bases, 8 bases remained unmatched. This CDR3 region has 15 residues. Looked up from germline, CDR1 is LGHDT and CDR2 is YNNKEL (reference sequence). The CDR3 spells CASSLGGRASNEQFF. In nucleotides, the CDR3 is TGTGCCAGCAGCCTGGGCGGGAGGGCCTCGAATGAGCAGTTCTTC.

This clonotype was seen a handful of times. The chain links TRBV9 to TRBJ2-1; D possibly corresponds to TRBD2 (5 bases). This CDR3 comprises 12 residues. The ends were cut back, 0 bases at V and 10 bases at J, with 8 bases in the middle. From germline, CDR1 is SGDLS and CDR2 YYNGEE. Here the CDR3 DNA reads TGTGCCAGCAGCGTAGGAGGGCCGGAGCAGTTCTTC. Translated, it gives CASSVGGPEQFF.

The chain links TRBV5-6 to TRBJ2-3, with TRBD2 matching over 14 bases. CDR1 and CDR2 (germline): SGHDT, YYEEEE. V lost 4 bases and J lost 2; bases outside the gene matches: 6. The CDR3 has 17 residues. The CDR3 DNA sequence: TGTGCCAGCAGCCAGGGACTAGCGGGAGTAATCACAGATACGCAGTATTTT. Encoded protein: CASSQGLAGVITDTQYF.

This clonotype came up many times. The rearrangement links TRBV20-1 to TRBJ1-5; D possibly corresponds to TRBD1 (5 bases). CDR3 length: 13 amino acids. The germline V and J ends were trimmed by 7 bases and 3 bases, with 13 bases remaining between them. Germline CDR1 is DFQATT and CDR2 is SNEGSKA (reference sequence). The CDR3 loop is CSGIDRNNQPQHF. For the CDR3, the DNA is TGCAGTGGGATTGACAGAAACAATCAGCCCCAGCATTTT.

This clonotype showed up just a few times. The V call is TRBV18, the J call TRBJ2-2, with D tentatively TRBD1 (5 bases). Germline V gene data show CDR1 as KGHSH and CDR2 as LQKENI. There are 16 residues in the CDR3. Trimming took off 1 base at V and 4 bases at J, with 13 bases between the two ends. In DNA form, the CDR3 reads TGTGCCAGCTCACCACAACCACCCGACAGCACCGGGGAGCTGTTTTTT. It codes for CASSPQPPDSTGELFF.

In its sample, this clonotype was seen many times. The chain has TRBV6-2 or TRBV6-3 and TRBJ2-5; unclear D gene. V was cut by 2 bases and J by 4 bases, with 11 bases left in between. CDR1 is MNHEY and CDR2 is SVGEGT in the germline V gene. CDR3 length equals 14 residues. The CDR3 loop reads CASSYPFSGETQYF. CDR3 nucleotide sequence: TGTGCCAGCAGTTACCCCTTCTCGGGAGAGACCCAGTACTTC.

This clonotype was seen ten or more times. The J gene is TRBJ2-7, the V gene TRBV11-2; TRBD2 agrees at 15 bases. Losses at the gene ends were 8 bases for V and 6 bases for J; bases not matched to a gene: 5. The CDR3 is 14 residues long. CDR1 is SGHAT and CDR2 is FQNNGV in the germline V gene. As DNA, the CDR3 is TGTGCCAGCGGTAGGACTAGCGGGAGGGGCGAGCAGTACTTC. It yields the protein CASGRTSGRGEQYF. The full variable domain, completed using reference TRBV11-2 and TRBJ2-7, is EAGVAQSPRYKIIEKRQSVAFWCNPISGHATLYWYQQILGQGPKLLIQFQNNGVVDDSQLPKDRFSAERLKGVDSTLKIQPAKLEDSAVYLCASGRTSGRGEQYFGPGTRLTVT.

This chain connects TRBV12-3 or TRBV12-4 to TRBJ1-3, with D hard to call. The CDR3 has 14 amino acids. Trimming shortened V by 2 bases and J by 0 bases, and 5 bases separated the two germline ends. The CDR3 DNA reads TGTGCCAGCAGTTTATCCGGCTCTGGAAACACCATATATTTT. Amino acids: CASSLSGSGNTIYF.

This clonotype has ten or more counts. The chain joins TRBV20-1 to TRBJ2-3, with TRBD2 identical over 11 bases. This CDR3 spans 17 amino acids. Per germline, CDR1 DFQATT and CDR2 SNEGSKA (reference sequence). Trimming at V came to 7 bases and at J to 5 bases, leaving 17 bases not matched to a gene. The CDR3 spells CSVRTQLAGEVEDTQYF. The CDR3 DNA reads TGCAGTGTTCGAACCCAACTAGCGGGAGAGGTAGAAGATACGCAGTATTTT.